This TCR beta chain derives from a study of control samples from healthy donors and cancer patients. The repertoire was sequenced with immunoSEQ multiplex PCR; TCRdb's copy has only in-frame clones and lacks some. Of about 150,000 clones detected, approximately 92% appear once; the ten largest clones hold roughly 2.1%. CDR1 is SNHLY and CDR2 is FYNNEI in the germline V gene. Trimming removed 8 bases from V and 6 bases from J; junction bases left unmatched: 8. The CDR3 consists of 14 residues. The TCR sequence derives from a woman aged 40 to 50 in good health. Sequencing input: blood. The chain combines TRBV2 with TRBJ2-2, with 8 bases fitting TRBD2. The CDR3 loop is CASLAGGRAGELFF. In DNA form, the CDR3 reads TGTGCCAGCTTGGCGGGGGGCCGGGCCGGGGAGCTGTTTTTT.